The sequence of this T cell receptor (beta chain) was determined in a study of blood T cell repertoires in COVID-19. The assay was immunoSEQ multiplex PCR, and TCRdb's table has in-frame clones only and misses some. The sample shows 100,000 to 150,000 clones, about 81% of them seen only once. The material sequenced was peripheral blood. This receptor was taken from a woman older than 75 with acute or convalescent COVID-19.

Here the CDR3 reads CASSLDRTGGYGYGYTF. The CDR3, as DNA: TGTGCCAGCAGCTTAGACAGGACAGGGGGGTACGGCTATGGCTACACCTTC. V and J are TRBV7-9 and TRBJ1-2; 10 nucleotides match TRBD1. In germline, CDR1 is SEHNR, CDR2 FQNEAQ (reference sequence). The ends lost 1 base at V and 4 bases at J; junction bases unmatched: 9. This CDR3 contains 17 residues.